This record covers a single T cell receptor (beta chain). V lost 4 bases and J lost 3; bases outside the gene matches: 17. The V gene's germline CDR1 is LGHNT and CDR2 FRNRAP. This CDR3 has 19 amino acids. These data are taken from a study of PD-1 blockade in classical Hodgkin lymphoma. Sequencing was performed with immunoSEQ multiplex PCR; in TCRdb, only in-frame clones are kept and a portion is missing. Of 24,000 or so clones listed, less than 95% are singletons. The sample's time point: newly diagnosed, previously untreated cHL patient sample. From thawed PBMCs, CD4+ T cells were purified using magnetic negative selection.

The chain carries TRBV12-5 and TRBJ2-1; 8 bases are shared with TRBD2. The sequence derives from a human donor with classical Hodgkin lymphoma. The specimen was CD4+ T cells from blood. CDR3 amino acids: CASGSLHPLLADNYNEQFF. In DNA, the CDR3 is TGTGCTAGTGGTTCCCTCCACCCGCTACTAGCGGACAACTACAATGAGCAGTTCTTC.